The 21 T cell receptor beta chains given below trace back to one sample, sequenced in a study of blood T cell repertoires in COVID-19. Only in-frame clones appear in the TCRdb table, and some are missing; sequencing was by immunoSEQ multiplex PCR. This repertoire shows some 360,000 clones, roughly 86% found once; its top ten account for roughly 2.1%. The sequencing input was peripheral blood. Receptor source: a woman aged 55 to 70 with COVID-19, enrolled during active disease.

The chain links TRBV30 to TRBJ2-1; 7 positions agree with TRBD1. From germline, CDR1 is GTSNPN and CDR2 SVGIG (reference sequence). There are 14 residues in the CDR3. Trimming at V came to 0 bases and at J to 6 bases, leaving 5 bases not matched to a gene. CDR3 in amino acids: CAWSVPGGGNEQFF. CDR3 DNA: TGTGCCTGGAGTGTACCAGGGGGTGGCAATGAGCAGTTCTTC.

V gene TRBV5-5 combines with J gene TRBJ2-3; D is perhaps TRBD2 (6 bases). V lost 1 base, J lost 4 bases, and 13 bases lay in between. This CDR3 is 15 amino acids long. The germline CDR1 and CDR2 sequences are SGHKS and YYEKEE (reference sequence). This CDR3 reads CASSLQGGKSDTQYF. CDR3 nucleotides: TGTGCCAGCAGCTTGCAGGGAGGTAAGTCAGATACGCAGTATTTT.

J is TRBJ1-1 and V is TRBV11-1; 8 positions agree with TRBD1. Looked up from germline, CDR1 is SGHAT and CDR2 is FQDESV (reference sequence). J was trimmed by 4 bases and V by 5 bases; bases with no gene match: 6. This CDR3 has 14 residues. In DNA form, the CDR3 reads TGTGCCAGCAGCCCTCGACAGGGGAGCACTGAAGCTTTCTTT. It codes for CASSPRQGSTEAFF.

This chain joins TRBV6-6 and TRBJ2-5, with TRBD1 matching 7 bases. The CDR3 spans 14 residues. V shed 2 bases and J 2 bases; nucleotides not matched to a gene: 2. CDR1 is MNHNY, CDR2 SVGAGI, per germline (reference sequence). The CDR3 bases are TGTGCCAGCAGTTACCTGACAGGGCAAGAGACCCAGTACTTC. It translates to CASSYLTGQETQYF.

The chain uses TRBV15 and TRBJ2-3, with 9 bases aligning to TRBD1. With 4 bases clipped from V and 3 bases from J, the junction kept 2 bases outside the gene matches. This CDR3 spans 14 amino acids. CDR1 LNHNV and CDR2 YYDKDF come from the germline V gene (reference sequence). The CDR3 DNA follows: TGTGCCACCAGCAAAGGACAGGGGACAGATACGCAGTATTTT. This sequence encodes CATSKGQGTDTQYF.

J is TRBJ2-1 and V is TRBV5-8; TRBD2 is a possible D gene (5 bases). This CDR3 spans 10 amino acids. The V gene's germline CDR1 is SGHTS and CDR2 YDEGEE. V lost 2 bases and J 13 bases, leaving 7 bases between the germline ends. The CDR3 sequence: CASSLLDQFF. CDR3 coding DNA: TGTGCCAGCAGCTTACTAGATCAGTTCTTC.

The chain links TRBV18 to TRBJ1-4, with D unresolved. CDR1 KGHSH and CDR2 LQKENI come from the germline V gene. The CDR3 sequence is 17 residues long. Trimming took off 2 bases at V and 9 bases at J, with 22 bases between the two ends. CDR3 in DNA: TGTGCCAGCTCACCATTTAAAGACTTATCGGGGTCTAAAAAACTGTTTTTT. Translation gives CASSPFKDLSGSKKLFF.

The rearrangement joins TRBV13 to TRBJ1-2, with 8 bases lining up with TRBD1. The trim removed 5 bases at V and 5 bases at J, leaving 10 bases unmatched. The germline gives CDR1 PRHDT, CDR2 FYEKMQ (reference sequence). The CDR3 is made up of 15 amino acids. For the CDR3, the DNA is TGTGCCAGCAGCCCGAGGGACAGGCCGGCGTATGGCTACACCTTC. Its protein product is CASSPRDRPAYGYTF.

The CDR3 DNA sequence: TGTGCCAGCAGCTCGGGACAGGGGGGTGAGCAGTTCTTC. This gives the protein CASSSGQGGEQFF. The chain couples TRBV7-3 to TRBJ2-1; TRBD1 aligns across 11 bases. V lost 4 bases, J lost 9 bases, and 2 bases stayed unmatched. The CDR3 has 13 residues. CDR1 is SGHTA, CDR2 FQGTGA, per germline.

V usage is TRBV5-1 and J usage is TRBJ2-3; 7 bases are a match to TRBD1. The CDR3 has 15 residues. The trim removed 2 bases at V and 3 bases at J, leaving 6 bases unmatched. Germline lookup yields CDR1 SGHRS and CDR2 YFSETQ. CDR3 sequence reads: CASSLQGIKTDTQYF. The DNA for the CDR3 is TGCGCCAGCAGCTTACAGGGGATTAAGACAGATACGCAGTATTTT.

The chain couples TRBV27 to TRBJ2-4; the match to TRBD2 covers 11 bases. This CDR3 spans 15 amino acids. From germline, CDR1 is MNHEY and CDR2 SMNVEV (reference sequence). The ends lost 8 bases at V and 8 bases at J; junction bases unmatched: 11. This CDR3 is CASGDRTSGLHIQYF. The CDR3 DNA sequence: TGTGCCAGCGGGGACAGGACTAGCGGGCTACACATTCAGTACTTC.

The chain joins TRBV19 to TRBJ2-7; 9 bases are shared with TRBD1. Per the germline V gene, CDR1 is LNHDA and CDR2 is SQIVND (reference sequence). This CDR3 has 14 residues. Trimming at V came to 6 bases and at J to 5 bases, leaving 8 bases not matched to a gene. The CDR3 sequence: CASSRGQGVHEQYF. The CDR3 DNA sequence: TGTGCCAGTAGCCGGGGACAGGGCGTCCACGAGCAGTACTTC.

In the case of this clone: Within the sample, other DNA sequences also encode this same CDR3. J is TRBJ1-2 and V is TRBV5-1; D gene unclear. V lost 0 bases and J lost 7, with 10 bases in between. The germline gives CDR1 SGHRS, CDR2 YFSETQ. The CDR3 totals 13 residues. CDR3: CASSLEGVGGYTF. CDR3 nucleotide sequence: TGCGCCAGCAGCTTGGAGGGAGTGGGTGGCTACACCTTC.

This chain links TRBV11-3 with TRBJ1-5; the D is unclear. V was pared by 0 bases and J by 1 base, with 4 bases between. The CDR3 runs to 14 residues. Germline CDR1 reads SGHNT; CDR2 reads YENEEA. For the CDR3, the DNA is TGTGCCAGCAGCTTAGATAAAAGCAATCAGCCCCAGCATTTT. It encodes CASSLDKSNQPQHF.

This clone occurred a few times. The genes are TRBV13 and TRBJ1-5, with D possibly matching TRBD1 (5 bases). The length of the CDR3 is 16 residues. The V gene's germline CDR1 is PRHDT and CDR2 FYEKMQ (reference sequence). V was trimmed by 5 bases and J by 1 base, leaving 15 bases between them. This CDR3 reads CASSAGGGVSNQPQHF. CDR3 DNA sequence: TGTGCCAGCAGCGCGGGGGGGGGAGTCAGCAATCAGCCCCAGCATTTT.

This chain uses TRBV5-5 with TRBJ2-1; D is ambiguous. This CDR3 contains 15 residues. From germline, CDR1 is SGHKS and CDR2 YYEKEE (reference sequence). V lost 4 bases and J lost 0, with 11 bases in between. This chain's CDR3 is CASSLQSYSYNEQFF. CDR3 nucleotide sequence: TGTGCCAGCAGCCTACAGTCTTACTCCTACAATGAGCAGTTCTTC.

This clone appeared a single time. In nucleotides, the CDR3 is TGTGCCAGCAGTGAGGGACTAGCGGGGGGGATAGAGACCCAGTACTTC. Its translation is CASSEGLAGGIETQYF. The V call is TRBV2, the J call TRBJ2-5, with TRBD2 matching over 16 bases. Germline V CDR1 and CDR2: SNHLY, FYNNEI. Germline trimming cut 3 bases from V and 4 bases from J; bases unmatched to any gene: 2. CDR3 size: 16 residues. The full variable domain, in which reference TRBV2 and TRBJ2-5 provide the parts outside the CDR3, is EPEVTQTPSHQVTQMGQEVILRCVPISNHLYFYWYRQILGQKVEFLVSFYNNEISEKSEIFDDQFSVERPDGSNFTLKIRSTKLEDSAMYFCASSEGLAGGIETQYFGPGTRLLVL.

This clone has a single count. This sequence joins TRBV27 and TRBJ1-2; 10 bases fit TRBD1. The CDR3 totals 15 residues. Germline loops: CDR1 MNHEY, CDR2 SMNVEV (reference sequence). V lost 5 bases to trimming and J lost 2 bases; unmatched junction nucleotides: 5. CDR3 region: CASSNRQGANYGYTF. The CDR3 DNA follows: TGTGCCAGCAGTAACCGACAGGGGGCGAACTATGGCTACACCTTC.

The genes are TRBV7-3 and TRBJ2-2, with 7 bases fitting TRBD1. CDR1 and CDR2 (germline): SGHTA, FQGTGA. There are 16 residues in the CDR3. Trimming at V came to 5 bases and at J to 0 bases, leaving 6 bases not matched to a gene. DNA of the CDR3: TGTGCCAGCAGCCCGCGACAGGGTCCGAACACCGGGGAGCTGTTTTTT. This codes for CASSPRQGPNTGELFF.

This clone was observed a single time. The rearrangement links TRBV12-5 to TRBJ1-3; D not certain. V was clipped by 2 bases and J by 0 bases, with 8 bases between them. Germline V gene lookup returns CDR1 LGHNT and CDR2 FRNRAP. The CDR3 is 15 residues long. The DNA of the CDR3 is TGTGCTAGTGGTTTGTTTCTTCTCTCTGGAAACACCATATATTTT. This codes for CASGLFLLSGNTIYF.

V is TRBV4-1 and J is TRBJ2-3, with TRBD2 matching 9 bases. Germline loops: CDR1 MGHRA, CDR2 YSYEKL. V lost 5 bases, J lost 5 bases, and 5 bases stayed unmatched. This CDR3 is built from 14 residues. The CDR3 nucleotides read TGCGCCAGCAGCGCTAGCGGGGTGAGAGATACGCAGTATTTT. It encodes CASSASGVRDTQYF.